This T cell receptor (beta chain) emerged from a study of T cell clonotyping in hematopoietic cell transplantation. Germline V gene data show CDR1 as MNHEY and CDR2 as SVGAGI. V was trimmed by 10 bases and J by 1 base, leaving 19 bases between them. The CDR3 loop spans 15 amino acids. TCRdb keeps only in-frame clones here, not all; method: immunoSEQ multiplex PCR. The sample lists 14,000 or so clones, roughly 64% seen once, with almost 10% in the top ten. Study observations and caveats: Few recipient clonotypes overlapped donors; over 95% were de novo at given depth. After transplant, recipient diversity fell while pathologically expanded clonotypes grew through day 180.

Regarding this clone: Antigen unknown.

The TCR originated in a human donor who either received an allogeneic hematopoietic cell transplant for a myeloid malignancy or was a related donor (not recorded which). Some clones in this sample may be carry-over from other donors' samples. The specimen sequenced was PBMCs. V gene TRBV6-5 combines with J gene TRBJ2-5; a possible D gene is TRBD2 (6 bases). CDR3 in DNA: TGTGCCACCACTTTTGGGGGAGGAAGCCAAGAGACCCAGTACTTC. Translating it yields CATTFGGGSQETQYF.